The 18 T cell receptor beta chains reported below all come from one sample, sequenced in a study of blood T cells in healthy people across ages. The authors ran a second PCR of about 6 to 12 cycles using a sample-barcoded 5' primer and a J-beta primer mix. TCRdb re-called the 5' RACE reads with MiXCR, one entry per CDR3 protein. Counted here are about 640,000 distinct CDR3 sequences, 58% occurring once; the ten biggest clones make up 35% to 40%. The sequenced material came from blood. These receptors all come from a man between 60 and 75 years old in good health.

The chain carries TRBV2 and TRBJ1-5; D might be TRBD1 (6 bases). There are 13 residues in the CDR3. Germline V CDR1 and CDR2: SNHLY, FYNNEI. V lost 8 bases to trimming and J lost 2 bases, with 10 bases between them. The CDR3 region has the DNA TGTGCCAGCGGGGGCGAGGGCAATCAGCCCCAGCATTTT. Amino acids: CASGGEGNQPQHF.

The rearrangement uses TRBV18 and TRBJ2-3; a possible D gene is TRBD2 (5 bases). V lost 5 bases and J lost 5, with 17 bases in between. CDR3 length: 15 residues. The V gene's germline CDR1 is KGHSH and CDR2 LQKENI. The CDR3 region has the DNA TGTGCCAGCTCATCAAAGGCCCGACGGGGAGATACGCAGTATTTT. It encodes CASSSKARRGDTQYF.

The V call is TRBV11-2, the J call TRBJ2-3; D possibly matches TRBD1 or TRBD2 (5 bases each). The germline V gene has CDR1 SGHAT and CDR2 FQNNGV. Trimming pared 5 bases from V and 2 bases from J, leaving 14 bases between. This CDR3 comprises 15 residues. The CDR3 nucleotides are TGTGCCAGCAGCCCTGATGGGGGTTTCACAGATACGCAGTATTTT. Translation: CASSPDGGFTDTQYF.

The chain links TRBV9 to TRBJ1-4; D perhaps matches TRBD1 (5 bases). Trimming pared 4 bases from V and 7 bases from J, leaving 17 bases between. Germline assignment: CDR1 SGDLS and CDR2 YYNGEE. CDR3 length: 15 amino acids. CDR3 loop: CASSPARGGPEKLFF. CDR3 sequence (DNA): TGTGCCAGCAGCCCTGCTCGTGGGGGACCTGAAAAACTGTTTTTT.

A single count supports this clonotype. The rearrangement uses TRBV5-1 and TRBJ2-4; possible D gene TRBD2, 5 bases. V was cut by 3 bases and J by 13 bases, with 23 bases left in between. Germline-derived CDR1 and CDR2 are SGHRS and YFSETQ. The CDR3 consists of 15 residues. This chain's CDR3 is CASSSTTILGREQYF. The DNA for the CDR3 is TGCGCCAGCAGCTCCACGACAATTCTAGGGAGAGAGCAGTACTTC.

Here the CDR3 reads CASSITGGGAYEQYF. The CDR3 nucleotides are TGTGCCAGCAGCATTACTGGCGGGGGGGCCTACGAGCAGTACTTC. The chain uses TRBV6-2 or TRBV6-3 and TRBJ2-7; 9 positions match TRBD2. The germline V gene encodes CDR1 MNHEY and CDR2 SVGEGT. Trimming cost V 6 bases and J 2 bases; bases outside gene matches: 8. This CDR3 region has 15 residues.

A few counts support this clonotype. The chain links TRBV20-1 to TRBJ2-3, with TRBD1 identical over 7 bases. Germline CDR1 DFQATT, CDR2 SNEGSKA (reference sequence). The CDR3 is 11 amino acids. The J segment lost 6 bases and the V segment lost 4 bases, leaving 1 base of the junction unmatched. CDR3 amino acids: CSATRGDTQYF. The CDR3 coding sequence is TGCAGTGCTACCAGGGGGGATACGCAGTATTTT.

The chain is built from TRBV14 and TRBJ2-5, with D unclear. Trimming left V 1 base short and J 0 bases short, with 12 bases between. The CDR3 sequence is 16 residues long. Germline V gene lookup returns CDR1 SGHDN and CDR2 FVKESK. Here the CDR3 reads CASSQVPHRYQETQYF. In nucleotides, the CDR3 is TGTGCCAGCAGCCAAGTTCCGCACCGGTACCAAGAGACCCAGTACTTC.

This rearrangement joins TRBV4-2 to TRBJ2-5; D may be TRBD1 or TRBD2 (5 bases each). V lost 5 bases, J lost 1 base, and 11 bases lay in between. Per the germline V gene, CDR1 is LGHNA and CDR2 is YNFKEQ. The CDR3 covers 14 residues. CDR3 protein: CASSGLGGQETQYF. The CDR3, as DNA: TGTGCCAGCAGCGGCCTTGGGGGCCAAGAGACCCAGTACTTC.

CDR3 region: CSARGDGRGETQYF. The CDR3 DNA reads as TGCAGTGCTAGGGGAGACGGCAGGGGCGAGACCCAGTACTTC. The chain links TRBV20-1 to TRBJ2-5; the D gene is possibly TRBD1 (6 bases). The germline V gene has CDR1 DFQATT and CDR2 SNEGSKA (reference sequence). Trimming stripped 3 bases from V and 5 bases from J, with 16 bases between. There are 14 residues in the CDR3.

The table lists this clonotype with a count of one. The chain links TRBV4-1 to TRBJ2-3; 9 positions agree with TRBD2. Germline-derived CDR1 and CDR2 are MGHRA and YSYEKL. J gave up 2 bases and V 0 bases, and 15 bases lay outside the gene matches. The CDR3 extends over 20 amino acids. CDR3 residues: CASSQDGGGGGASTTDTQYF. In DNA, the CDR3 is TGCGCCAGCAGCCAAGATGGGGGCGGCGGGGGGGCCTCCACCACAGATACGCAGTATTTT.

V and J are TRBV6-2 or TRBV6-3 and TRBJ2-7; TRBD2 matches at 7 bases. Germline lookup yields CDR1 MNHEY and CDR2 SVGEGT. J lost 0 bases, V lost 5 bases, and 10 bases had no gene match. The CDR3 is 16 residues long. The CDR3 sequence: CASSRPTSRSSYEQYF. CDR3 nucleotides: TGTGCCAGCAGTCGACCGACTAGCCGAAGCTCCTACGAGCAGTACTTC.

V usage is TRBV15 and J usage is TRBJ1-2; no clear D gene. The CDR3 sequence is 14 residues long. Trimming cost V 0 bases and J 5 bases, with 10 bases left between them. Looked up from germline, CDR1 is LNHNV and CDR2 is YYDKDF (reference sequence). The CDR3 here is CATSRDGSRYGYTF. In nucleotides, the CDR3 is TGTGCCACCAGCAGAGATGGTTCCCGGTATGGCTACACCTTC.

V gene TRBV20-1 combines with J gene TRBJ2-7; TRBD2 aligns across 9 bases. The germline CDR1 and CDR2 sequences are DFQATT and SNEGSKA (reference sequence). The V gene end was trimmed by 6 bases and the J gene end by 4 bases; junction bases not matched to a gene: 10. This CDR3 has 14 residues. The CDR3, as DNA: TGCAGTGCACGACCCGGCGGGGGGGCATACGAGCAGTACTTC. This sequence encodes CSARPGGGAYEQYF.

In its sample, this clonotype was seen once. This sequence joins TRBV28 and TRBJ2-5; TRBD2 is a possible D gene (6 bases). The CDR3 runs 14 residues. V was trimmed by 4 bases and J by 3 bases, leaving 12 bases between them. Germline CDR1 MDHEN, CDR2 SYDVKM. CDR3 loop: CASSWRGAKETQYF. In DNA form, the CDR3 reads TGTGCCAGCAGTTGGAGGGGCGCGAAAGAGACCCAGTACTTC.

This clonotype appeared a single time. The chain links TRBV24-1 to TRBJ2-7, with TRBD1 matching 11 bases. The J call may be wrong; the DNA end is better matched by TRBJ2-5. This CDR3 contains 16 residues. The germline CDR1 and CDR2 sequences are KGHDR and SFDVKD. CDR3: CATSDSRTGGAETQYF. In nucleotides, the CDR3 is TGTGCCACCAGTGACTCCCGGACAGGGGGCGCAGAGACCCAGTACTTC.

The CDR3 DNA reads as TGCAGCGTTCCCCGGGACGGCCGCGCAGATACGCAGTATTTT. It translates to CSVPRDGRADTQYF. This chain connects TRBV29-1 to TRBJ2-3, with D tentatively TRBD1 or TRBD2 (5 bases each). Germline assignment: CDR1 SQVTM and CDR2 ANQGSEA. This CDR3 contains 14 residues. The V gene lost 5 bases and the J gene lost 4 bases, with 16 bases spanning the gap.

The gene calls are TRBV24-1 and TRBJ2-3; 9 bases map to TRBD1. The CDR3 covers 14 residues. Germline V gene sequence: CDR1 KGHDR, CDR2 SFDVKD. Trimming cost V 7 bases and J 3 bases; bases outside gene matches: 4. This chain's CDR3 is CATSPGQGTDTQYF. CDR3 bases: TGTGCCACCAGCCCGGGACAGGGTACAGATACGCAGTATTTT.